The rows below give T cell receptor beta chains drawn from one sample of a study of tumor-infiltrating lymphocytes in primary liver carcinoma. MiXCR was run by TCRdb on the multiplex PCR reads, yielding one entry per CDR3 protein. This sample has fewer than 200,000 distinct CDR3 sequences, with approximately 86% found just once. The sequencing input was tumor tissue from primary liver carcinoma. These receptors originate from a man aged 40-50 years with primary liver carcinoma and hepatitis B virus infection. Each CDR3 is given with its conserved first and last residue. The order of the fields is CDR3 DNA, CDR3 protein, J gene, D gene, V gene, clone size. D genes are given only for firm matches. A clone size is listed for some rows: how often the clone was seen (once, few, many), or a class if it is expanded.

TGTGTCAGCAGTCAAAGGGGCCCTGGGGCCAACATCCTGACTTTC | CVSSQRGPGANILTF | TRBJ2-6 | NA | TRBV6-5 | NA
TGCGCCAGCATCCAGGGGGCAAATTCACCCCTCCACTTT | CASIQGANSPLHF | TRBJ1-6 | TRBD1 | TRBV4-1 | NA
TGTGCCAGCAGCTTAGATAGGGGCAGCAGGTTCTACAATGAGGAGTTCTTC | CASSLDRGSRFYNEEFF | TRBJ2-1 | NA | TRBV11-2 | NA
TGTGTCATCAGTGAGTCAACAGGGCTCTCAGCCTATGGTTACACCTTC | CVISESTGLSAYGYTF | TRBJ1-2 | NA | TRBV10-3 | NA
TGTACCAGCAGTCATAGTGGGAGATACTACAATGAGCAGTTCTTC | CTSSHSGRYYNEQFF | TRBJ2-1 | NA | TRBV12-3/TRBV12-4 | NA
TGTGCCATCAGCTCAGGCCAACTCCGTCCGGGACCGAACACTGAAGCTTTCTTT | CAISSGQLRPGPNTEAFF | TRBJ1-1 | NA | TRBV7-9 | NA
TGTGCCAGCGGGAGCGGAAGTGAGCAGTTTTTC | CASGSGSEQFF | TRBJ2-1 | NA | TRBV6-5 | NA
TGTACCAGCAATGGGGACCCGGGACAGGGGACCTACGAGCAGTACTTC | CTSNGDPGQGTYEQYF | TRBJ2-7 | TRBD1 | TRBV6-1 | NA
TGTGCCAGCAGCTATACAGGAACTATCTCCGGGGAGCTGCTTTTT | CASSYTGTISGELLF | TRBJ2-2 | NA | TRBV11-1 | once
TGTGTCAGCAATGGACAGAGCGCAGAGACCCAGTACTTC | CVSNGQSAETQYF | TRBJ2-5 | NA | TRBV12-3/TRBV12-4 | NA
TGTGCCACCAGCCAACAGGGCGACAATCAGCCCCAACATTTT | CATSQQGDNQPQHF | TRBJ1-5 | NA | TRBV12-3/TRBV12-4 | once
TGCAGCGTCGGTCCTAGCGGGTGGGACGAGCAGTACTTC | CSVGPSGWDEQYF | TRBJ2-7 | TRBD2 | TRBV29-1 | NA
TGTGCCATCAGTGGGGCGAGCTGGGGTGCGTCTAAAAATTCACCCCTCCACTTT | CAISGASWGASKNSPLHF | TRBJ1-6 | NA | TRBV10-3 | NA
TGTGCCTGCAATCTCTGGGCGGGTCCCTACGAGCAGTACTTC | CACNLWAGPYEQYF | TRBJ2-7 | NA | TRBV6-2/TRBV6-3 | NA
TGCGCCAGCAACTTAGATAGTGGCGGGAGGTTCTACAATGAGCAGTTCTTC | CASNLDSGGRFYNEQFF | TRBJ2-1 | TRBD2 | TRBV11-2 | NA
TGCAGCGCCATGTCCTCTGGTACCGGCACTCCCTACGAGCAGTACTTC | CSAMSSGTGTPYEQYF | TRBJ2-7 | NA | TRBV29-1 | NA
TGCGCCAGCAGCCAAGACGCCCAAGCCGTGGACGAACAGTACTTC | CASSQDAQAVDEQYF | TRBJ2-7 | NA | TRBV4-3 | NA
TGTGCCAGCAGCTTGATGGTAGAGACCCAGTATTTC | CASSLMVETQYF | TRBJ2-5 | NA | TRBV6-6 | NA
TGCGCCAGCAGCTCTGGAGGGACTAGCGGGAGGGCTTCCTACGAGCAGTACTTC | CASSSGGTSGRASYEQYF | TRBJ2-7 | TRBD2 | TRBV11-2 | NA
TGCAGCGTCGAGGACAGTGATTACAATGAGCAGTTCTTC | CSVEDSDYNEQFF | TRBJ2-1 | NA | TRBV29-1 | many
TGCATCTTTACGATAGCATCGTTTCAAGAGACCCAGTACTTC | CIFTIASFQETQYF | TRBJ2-5 | NA | TRBV29-1 | NA
TGCAGCGTTGTTGGCTCCATGGAATCTCAGTACTTC | CSVVGSMESQYF | TRBJ2-5 | NA | TRBV29-1 | NA
TGTGCCAGCAGGGAAGGTCGGAGTCTCAACTCTGGGGCCAACGTCCTGACTTTC | CASREGRSLNSGANVLTF | TRBJ2-6 | NA | TRBV7-2 | once
TGTACCAGCAACTTAACAGGACCGGGGGAAGCTTTCTTT | CTSNLTGPGEAFF | TRBJ1-1 | NA | TRBV7-3 | NA
TGTGGCAGCAGCCTCGGCACTAGCGGTGAACAGTTCTTC | CGSSLGTSGEQFF | TRBJ2-1 | TRBD2 | TRBV28 | NA
TGTGCCAGGAGCCAAGATGACAGGGGCCACGAGCAGTACTTC | CARSQDDRGHEQYF | TRBJ2-7 | TRBD1 | TRBV4-2 | once
TGCAGCATCAAGTTTGAACAGTCGATGTATGGCTACACCTTC | CSIKFEQSMYGYTF | TRBJ1-2 | NA | TRBV29-1 | once
TGCAGCACCCAAGCATGTGGGGCTGCAAATGAGCAGTTCTTC | CSTQACGAANEQFF | TRBJ2-1 | NA | TRBV29-1 | NA
TGTGCCAGGAGCCAAGAGGAGGGCTGGGCCTACAATGAGCAGTTCTTC | CARSQEEGWAYNEQFF | TRBJ2-1 | NA | TRBV4-3 | NA
TGTGCCAGCAGTTACGAAGGCGGGAGTGGGTCTGGGGCCAACGTCCTGACTTTC | CASSYEGGSGSGANVLTF | TRBJ2-6 | TRBD2 | TRBV6-2/TRBV6-3 | many
TGTGCCAACAGTTACTCTGGGACTAGCGGGAGAGGGAATGAGCAGTTCTTC | CANSYSGTSGRGNEQFF | TRBJ2-1 | TRBD2 | TRBV6-5 | NA
TGCGCCAGCAGCCGGGCTCTAGGCCTAGCGGGAGAAGATGAGCAGTTCTTC | CASSRALGLAGEDEQFF | TRBJ2-1 | TRBD2 | TRBV5-5 | NA
TGTGCCAGCAACCCTCCCGAGTCGGCCAGAAACATTCAGCACTTC | CASNPPESARNIQHF | TRBJ2-4 | NA | TRBV28 | NA
TGTGCCAGCAGTCCTACGGCGGCAGGAACAGAGACCCAGTACTTC | CASSPTAAGTETQYF | TRBJ2-5 | NA | TRBV6-2/TRBV6-3 | once
TGTAGCGTTGCAAGACAGGGGTCTAACAATGAAGCTTTCTTT | CSVARQGSNNEAFF | TRBJ1-1 | TRBD1 | TRBV29-1 | NA
TGCAGCGTTGGACTATCGGGAGGGTTCTACAATGAACAGCTCTTC | CSVGLSGGFYNEQLF | TRBJ2-1 | TRBD2 | TRBV29-1 | NA
TGCAGCGTTGATAAAGCTAGTGCGAGCAATGAGCAGTTCTTC | CSVDKASASNEQFF | TRBJ2-1 | NA | TRBV29-1 | NA
TGTGACAGCAGCCAAGGACGACAGGCGGAGGCTTTCTTT | CDSSQGRQAEAFF | TRBJ1-1 | NA | TRBV6-2/TRBV6-3 | NA
TGTGTCAGCAGCTTAGACAGGAGGCAATTCTTC | CVSSLDRRQFF | TRBJ2-1 | NA | TRBV11-2 | NA
TGTGCCGGCATCATAAACCGGGAGCTGTTTTTT | CAGIINRELFF | TRBJ2-2 | NA | TRBV12-3/TRBV12-4 | NA
TGCAGCGTTGGAGATCTTAATGGGACAGGGACGGGGGCGGACACTGAAGCTTTCTTT | CSVGDLNGTGTGADTEAFF | TRBJ1-1 | TRBD1 | TRBV29-1 | NA
TGTGCCAGCAGCTTAGGGCTGAACACTGCAGCTCTCTTT | CASSLGLNTAALF | TRBJ1-1 | NA | TRBV11-2 | NA
TGCGCCAGCAGCCAAGTACCAGCAGGGGGAAATAATTCACCCCTCCACTTT | CASSQVPAGGNNSPLHF | TRBJ1-6 | TRBD1 | TRBV4-3 | many
TGTGCCAGCTGTTTAAACAGATACACTGATGCTTTCTTT | CASCLNRYTDAFF | TRBJ1-1 | NA | TRBV12-3/TRBV12-4 | NA
TGTGCCCGCAGCCAAGAAGGCTTGACAGGGGGTCGTATTTCCACTGGAAACACCATATATTTT | CARSQEGLTGGRISTGNTIYF | TRBJ1-3 | TRBD1 | TRBV4-2 | NA
TGCGCCAGCAGCCCCCGACAGGGACCCTCAGATACGCAGTATTTT | CASSPRQGPSDTQYF | TRBJ2-3 | TRBD1 | TRBV5-1 | once
TGTGCCAGCAGCCAACCCGCCCGAGGGGTCGGGGACACCGGGGAGCTGTTGTTT | CASSQPARGVGDTGELLF | TRBJ2-2 | NA | TRBV4-1 | once
TGCAGCGTTGGGAGAGATGGAAACACAATATATTTT | CSVGRDGNTIYF | TRBJ1-3 | NA | TRBV29-1 | once
TGTGCGAGCAGCTTAGCAAAGCGGGGGGGCTTCAATGAGCAGTTCTTC | CASSLAKRGGFNEQFF | TRBJ2-1 | TRBD2 | TRBV11-1 | once
TGTGCCGGCAGTCCGCGACAGGGACCGTTCTACGGGCAGTACTTC | CAGSPRQGPFYGQYF | TRBJ2-7 | TRBD1 | TRBV6-6 | NA
TGCAGCGTGACAGGGGGCCTCCTCCTGGGCACTGAAGCTATCTTT | CSVTGGLLLGTEAIF | TRBJ1-1 | TRBD1 | TRBV29-1 | NA
TGCGCCAGGAGCCAAGATCTGGGAGCGAGAGATACGCAGTATTTT | CARSQDLGARDTQYF | TRBJ2-3 | NA | TRBV4-3 | NA
TGTGCCTCCAGTGATTTTTGGTGGGGCTACACCTTC | CASSDFWWGYTF | TRBJ1-2 | NA | TRBV24-1 | many
TGTATCAGCACCACTTCTGCGGTAGCCAAAAACATTCAGTACTTC | CISTTSAVAKNIQYF | TRBJ2-4 | NA | TRBV11-2 | NA
TGTGCTAGCAGTGAAGGGACTAGCGGGAGCAATGAGCAGATCTTC | CASSEGTSGSNEQIF | TRBJ2-1 | TRBD2 | TRBV6-1 | NA
TGTGCCAGCAGTTTAAGGGCACACGTCCTATATACGCAGTATTTT | CASSLRAHVLYTQYF | TRBJ2-3 | NA | TRBV28 | NA
TGTGCCAGCAGTGAAGTCACGGACACTGGAGCTTTCTTT | CASSEVTDTGAFF | TRBJ1-1 | NA | TRBV6-1 | NA
TGCATCGTTGGGGGACAGGGGTATCAGCCCCAGCATTTT | CIVGGQGYQPQHF | TRBJ1-5 | TRBD1 | TRBV29-1 | NA
TGCAGCGCCATGACGTCTGGGACAGGCACTCCCCACGAGCAGTACTTC | CSAMTSGTGTPHEQYF | TRBJ2-7 | TRBD1 | TRBV29-1 | NA